These T cell receptor beta chains were read from a single sample in a study of tumor and adjacent non-tumor tissue in lung cancer. TCRdb re-derived calls from the multiplex PCR reads in MiXCR, one entry per CDR3 protein. The sample contains around 71,000 distinct CDR3 sequences, around 77% of which appear only once. The source material was lung tumor tissue. The receptors originated from a woman aged 40 to 55 with non-small cell lung cancer. Both conserved end residues are part of each CDR3. Fields, in order: V gene, J gene, CDR3 protein.

v_call: TRBV5-4; j_call: TRBJ1-2; cdr3_aa: CASSQYNYGYTF
v_call: TRBV6-1; j_call: TRBJ1-4; cdr3_aa: CARGFGGYNEKLFF
v_call: TRBV5-1; j_call: TRBJ2-5; cdr3_aa: CASSAGAEETKYF
v_call: TRBV20-1; j_call: TRBJ2-1; cdr3_aa: CSAFSGQSSYNEQFF
v_call: TRBV6-6; j_call: TRBJ1-5; cdr3_aa: CASNYPGDGNQPQHF
v_call: TRBV28; j_call: TRBJ1-6; cdr3_aa: CASSPPNSPLHF
v_call: TRBV28; j_call: TRBJ1-5; cdr3_aa: CASSSTYSNQPQHF
v_call: TRBV12-3/TRBV12-4; j_call: TRBJ2-2; cdr3_aa: CDSSSAGTTGELFF
v_call: TRBV5-6; j_call: TRBJ2-1; cdr3_aa: CASNLVGKNEQFF
v_call: TRBV25-1; j_call: TRBJ2-1; cdr3_aa: CASGALYNDQFF
v_call: TRBV29-1; j_call: TRBJ2-7; cdr3_aa: CSVEDPPSAVHYF
v_call: TRBV5-4; j_call: TRBJ1-6; cdr3_aa: CASSPGTGNNSLLHF
v_call: TRBV11-2; j_call: TRBJ2-7; cdr3_aa: CASSLPGRAKGGYEQYF
v_call: TRBV6-1; j_call: TRBJ2-1; cdr3_aa: CASSKEGLAGREQFF
v_call: TRBV28; j_call: TRBJ1-6; cdr3_aa: CTSSSPPRGNSPLHF
v_call: TRBV5-5; j_call: TRBJ2-4; cdr3_aa: CASSLSSGGLAKNIQYF